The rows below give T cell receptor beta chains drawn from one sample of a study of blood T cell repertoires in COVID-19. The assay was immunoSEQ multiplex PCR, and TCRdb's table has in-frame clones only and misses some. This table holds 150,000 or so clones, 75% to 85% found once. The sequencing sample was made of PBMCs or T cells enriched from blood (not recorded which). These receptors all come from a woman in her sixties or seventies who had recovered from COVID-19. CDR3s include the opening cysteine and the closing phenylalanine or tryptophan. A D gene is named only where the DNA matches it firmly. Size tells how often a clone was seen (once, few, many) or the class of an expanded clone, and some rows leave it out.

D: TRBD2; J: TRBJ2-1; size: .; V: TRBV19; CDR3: CASRGPGLAGGTSYNEQFF; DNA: TGTGCCAGTAGGGGACCGGGACTAGCGGGGGGGACCTCCTACAATGAGCAGTTCTTC
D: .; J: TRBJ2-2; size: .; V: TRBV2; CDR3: CASRQGSEELFF; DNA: TGTGCCAGCAGACAGGGATCCGAGGAGCTGTTTTTT
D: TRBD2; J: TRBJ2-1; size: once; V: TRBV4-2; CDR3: CASSQTSGNNEQFF; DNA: TGTGCCAGCAGCCAGACTAGCGGAAACAATGAGCAGTTCTTC
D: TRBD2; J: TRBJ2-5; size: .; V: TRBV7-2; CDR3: CASSLGLGGGQETQYF; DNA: TGTGCCAGCAGCTTGGGCTTGGGCGGGGGACAAGAGACCCAGTACTTC
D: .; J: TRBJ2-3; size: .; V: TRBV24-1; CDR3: CATSYGSTYTQYF; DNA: TGTGCCACCAGTTATGGCAGTACCTATACGCAGTATTTT
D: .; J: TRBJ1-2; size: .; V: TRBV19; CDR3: CASSRAGVLYGYTF; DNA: TGTGCCAGTAGTAGGGCAGGCGTTCTTTATGGCTACACCTTC
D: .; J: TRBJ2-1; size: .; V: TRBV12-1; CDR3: CASSQTGLAGGPGHNEQFF; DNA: TGTGCCAGCAGCCAAACCGGACTAGCGGGGGGGCCGGGGCACAATGAGCAGTTCTTC
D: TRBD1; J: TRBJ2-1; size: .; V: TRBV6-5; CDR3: CASIRYRGSPNEQFF; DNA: TGTGCCAGCATCCGATACAGGGGGTCCCCCAATGAGCAGTTCTTC
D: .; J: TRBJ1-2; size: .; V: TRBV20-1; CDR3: CSARDRYGYTF; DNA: TGCAGTGCTAGAGACCGCTATGGCTACACCTTC
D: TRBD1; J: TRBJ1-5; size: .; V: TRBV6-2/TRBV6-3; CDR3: CASSYSLSTGLDQPQHF; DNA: TGTGCCAGCAGTTACTCCTTGTCGACAGGGCTCGATCAGCCCCAGCATTTT